This T cell receptor beta chain was identified in a study of blood T cell repertoires in COVID-19. About the study: The cDNA or gDNA used as material had been derived from T cells, B-cell-depleted T cells, or PBMCs.

Participants' reported clinical history set cohort assignment. Per the original methods: Cell counts per sample came from amplifying reference gene primers. Generated by immunoSEQ multiplex PCR, the TCRdb table keeps only in-frame clones and is missing some. V and J calls and clone size are copied from that table; D and trimming were computed from the DNA. The sample lists about 180,000 clones, nearly 90% occurring once. In germline, CDR1 is MNHEY, CDR2 SMNVEV (reference sequence). This CDR3 comprises 14 residues. Trimming took 0 bases from V and 5 from J; bases not matched to a gene: 3. The chain joins TRBV27 to TRBJ2-5; 7 bases fit TRBD2. This clonotype originated in a woman between 40 and 55 years old with acute COVID-19. Sequencing was carried out using PBMCs or T cells enriched from blood (not recorded which). The CDR3 is CASSLSWEGETQYF. The CDR3 DNA follows: TGTGCCAGCAGTTTATCGTGGGAGGGGGAGACCCAGTACTTC.